One sample yielded the 28 T cell receptor beta chains listed below, sequenced in a study of ipilimumab plus nivolumab after autologous stem cell transplantation. Data came from immunoSEQ multiplex PCR; TCRdb stores just in-frame clones and leaves some out. The table lists approximately 12,000 clones, approximately 70% of them singletons, with 11% in the top ten. Sequencing used PBMCs, obtained in a trial of ipilimumab plus nivolumab as post-transplant consolidation. The receptors come from a male donor with multiple myeloma.

V usage is TRBV4-1 and J usage is TRBJ1-2; no clear D. Germline values: CDR1 MGHRA, CDR2 YSYEKL. CDR3 length: 14 residues. Trimming stripped 2 bases from V and 8 bases from J, with 15 bases between. The CDR3 DNA follows: TGCGCCAGCAGCCAATGGGGAGTTGTGGGCGGCTACACCTTC. Protein: CASSQWGVVGGYTF.

The chain employs TRBV6-9 and TRBJ2-7; D not certain. Trimming shortened V by 3 bases and J by 3 bases, and 9 bases separated the two germline ends. CDR3 size: 13 residues. CDR1 and CDR2 (germline): MNHGY, SVAAGI. The CDR3 loop is CASSYAGNYEQYF. Written as DNA, the CDR3 is TGTGCCAGCAGTTACGCCGGCAACTACGAGCAGTACTTC.

The gene calls are TRBV5-6 and TRBJ2-5, with TRBD2 matching 10 bases. Looked up from germline, CDR1 is SGHDT and CDR2 is YYEEEE. The V and J ends lost 4 bases and 5 bases, in that order; junction bases with no gene match: 2. This CDR3 is 13 amino acids long. CDR3 bases: TGTGCCAGCAGCCCTAGCGGGGGCGAGACCCAGTACTTC. Translating gives CASSPSGGETQYF.

This clone was counted once. The sample carries other DNA sequences with the same CDR3. The chain recombines TRBV5-6 with TRBJ1-1; a possible D gene is TRBD1 (6 bases). The germline V gene encodes CDR1 SGHDT and CDR2 YYEEEE. Trimming shortened V by 4 bases and J by 5 bases, and 9 bases separated the two germline ends. This CDR3 spans 12 amino acids. CDR3 nucleotides: TGTGCCAGCAGCCTAAGGGGGACTGAAGCTTTCTTT. Protein sequence: CASSLRGTEAFF.

The genes are TRBV30 and TRBJ1-1; weak D call: TRBD1 (5 bases). This CDR3 has 13 residues. Germline CDR1 GTSNPN, CDR2 SVGIG (reference sequence). V was shortened by 2 bases and J by 5 bases, with 12 bases between the two germline ends. The CDR3 loop is CAWSWGVRTEAFF. CDR3 bases: TGTGCCTGGAGTTGGGGGGTTCGGACTGAAGCTTTCTTT.

The CDR3 DNA sequence: TGTGCCAGCTCCCAAGGACAGAGTTATGGCTACACCTTC. Protein sequence: CASSQGQSYGYTF. The chain combines TRBV5-3 with TRBJ1-2, with D possibly TRBD1 on 6 matching bases. TRBV5-3 is given ORF status, its function remaining uncertain. V was shortened by 8 bases and J by 5 bases, with 16 bases between the two germline ends. The CDR3 contains 13 residues.

Points on this clone: At one of its ends the junction is not consistent with the germline gene, which may arise from a read error. This CDR3 is also generated by other DNA sequences in the sample. The J gene is TRBJ2-2, the V gene TRBV9; maybe TRBD2 (7 bases). The CDR3 has 15 residues. Germline CDR1 SGDLS, CDR2 YYNGEE. The CDR3 protein is CASSVGGLLTGELFF. The CDR3 nucleotides are TGTGCCAGCAGCGTCGGGGGGCTCCTCACCGGGGAGCTATTTTTT.

The chain recombines TRBV5-1 with TRBJ1-2, with unresolved D. V shed 0 bases and J shed 8 bases, with 17 bases lying between them. CDR1 is SGHRS, CDR2 YFSETQ, per germline. The CDR3 spans 15 residues. CDR3: CASSLDPGGFGGYTF. CDR3 nucleotides: TGCGCCAGCAGCTTGGATCCAGGCGGGTTTGGGGGCTACACCTTC.

Relative to its sample, this clone is medium-sized. This chain connects TRBV5-5 to TRBJ1-1; a possible D gene is TRBD1 (5 bases). The germline CDR1 and CDR2 sequences are SGHKS and YYEKEE (reference sequence). The V end was cut by 5 bases, the J end by 0 bases, with 11 bases between. CDR3 length equals 14 residues. In DNA form, the CDR3 reads TGTGCCAGCAGTTTAGGGGTCATGAACACTGAAGCTTTCTTT. This gives the protein CASSLGVMNTEAFF.

The chain links TRBV6-5 to TRBJ2-7; D uncertain. Trimming pared 2 bases from V and 2 bases from J, leaving 13 bases between. The V gene's germline CDR1 is MNHEY and CDR2 SVGAGI. This CDR3 contains 15 residues. The chain's CDR3 is CASSYGTGTPYEQYF. CDR3 in DNA: TGTGCCAGCAGTTACGGTACCGGAACGCCCTACGAGCAGTACTTC.

This chain links TRBV28 with TRBJ2-2, with 10 bases identical to TRBD1. This CDR3 region has 14 residues. V lost 6 bases and J lost 5; bases outside the gene matches: 3. The germline V gene encodes CDR1 MDHEN and CDR2 SYDVKM. The CDR3 nucleotides read TGTGCCAGCAGCAGACAGGGGGCTACCGGGGAGCTGTTTTTT. This translates into CASSRQGATGELFF.

The V and J genes are TRBV9 and TRBJ2-7; D might be TRBD1 (6 bases). Trimming took off 0 bases at V and 3 bases at J, with 10 bases between the two ends. CDR1 SGDLS and CDR2 YYNGEE come from the germline V gene. The length of the CDR3 is 14 residues. Here the CDR3 DNA reads TGTGCCAGCAGCGTAGCGGTAGGGGGCTACGAGCAGTACTTC. Translation: CASSVAVGGYEQYF.

The chain recombines TRBV25-1 with TRBJ2-7; D is perhaps TRBD1 (6 bases). The CDR3 length is 14 residues. Trimming took 6 bases from V and 2 from J, leaving 14 bases between them. The germline gives CDR1 MGHDK, CDR2 SYGVNS. CDR3 sequence (DNA): TGTGCCAGCAGCCTATACAGGGAGCCCTACGAGCAGTACTTC. This encodes CASSLYREPYEQYF.

The chain combines TRBV5-5 with TRBJ2-2; D not certain. The germline V and J ends were trimmed by 0 bases and 0 bases, with 9 bases remaining between them. The CDR3 has 16 amino acids. The germline V gene encodes CDR1 SGHKS and CDR2 YYEKEE (reference sequence). DNA for the CDR3: TGTGCCAGCAGCTTGGTCCGTAGACCGAACACCGGGGAGCTGTTTTTT. Amino acids: CASSLVRRPNTGELFF.

The sample holds a few counts of this clone. CDR3 sequence reads: CASSMQLGGLGELFF. CDR3 nucleotide sequence: TGTGCCAGTAGTATGCAATTAGGGGGCCTCGGTGAGCTGTTTTTT. The chain joins TRBV19 to TRBJ2-2; 7 bases map to TRBD1. From germline, CDR1 is LNHDA and CDR2 SQIVND (reference sequence). Trimming cost V 3 bases and J 11 bases; bases outside gene matches: 12. The CDR3 runs to 15 residues.

This chain connects TRBV9 to TRBJ2-2; D unclear. Germline V lookup: CDR1 SGDLS, CDR2 YYNGEE. The V end was cut by 2 bases, the J end by 0 bases, with 5 bases between. The CDR3 spans 14 residues. As DNA, the CDR3 is TGTGCCAGCAGCGTGCAGGCGAACACCGGGGAGCTGTTTTTT. It translates to CASSVQANTGELFF.

The chain employs TRBV29-1 and TRBJ1-2; TRBD1 agrees at 7 bases. With 5 bases clipped from V and 6 bases from J, the junction kept 21 bases outside the gene matches. The CDR3 extends over 17 amino acids. Germline V gene sequence: CDR1 SQVTM, CDR2 ANQGSEA. In DNA, the CDR3 is TGCAGCGTTCAGCAACCAAGGGGGCGTCAGGCGAAAGATGGCTACACCTTC. Protein product: CSVQQPRGRQAKDGYTF.

In its sample, this clone was seen a few times. The chain is built from TRBV6-5 and TRBJ1-6; D is possibly TRBD1 (5 bases). Deletions cut 7 bases from V and 9 bases from J, with 13 bases between. Germline CDR1 MNHEY, CDR2 SVGAGI. The CDR3 is 13 amino acids. CDR3 in amino acids: CASNQGRGSPLHF. DNA of the CDR3: TGTGCCAGCAACCAGGGCCGGGGTTCACCCCTCCACTTT.

The CDR3 nucleotides read TGTGCCAGCAGCTTAGAACAGGGAAGGAATTCACCCCTCCACTTT. Its protein product is CASSLEQGRNSPLHF. This chain links TRBV7-2 with TRBJ1-6, with D perhaps TRBD1 (6 bases). V shed 1 base and J shed 7 bases, with 11 bases lying between them. The germline gives CDR1 SGHTA, CDR2 FQGNSA. The CDR3 is 15 amino acids.

This chain links TRBV7-6 with TRBJ1-1; D is unclear. The CDR3 is 15 residues long. V lost 0 bases and J 5 bases, leaving 13 bases between the germline ends. Germline CDR1 and CDR2: SGHVS and FNYEAQ. CDR3 coding DNA: TGTGCCAGCAGCTTAGCGGTGGAAGGTTCTACTGAAGCTTTCTTT. Encoded protein: CASSLAVEGSTEAFF.

The gene calls are TRBV5-1 and TRBJ2-3; 8 bases fit TRBD1. Germline lookup yields CDR1 SGHRS and CDR2 YFSETQ. Trimming took 3 bases from V and 8 from J; bases not matched to a gene: 8. The CDR3 is 14 amino acids. The CDR3 coding sequence is TGCGCCAGCAGCTCCGGACAGGGTTCAGGTACGCAGTATTTT. Translated, it gives CASSSGQGSGTQYF.

The chain is built from TRBV19 and TRBJ1-6; 7 nucleotides align to TRBD1. This CDR3 has 14 residues. Germline CDR1 reads LNHDA; CDR2 reads SQIVND (reference sequence). V gave up 5 bases and J gave up 7 bases; unmatched junction bases: 5. This chain's CDR3 is CASSFGTANSPLHF. CDR3 nucleotide sequence: TGTGCCAGTAGTTTCGGGACAGCCAATTCACCCCTCCACTTT. Combining the CDR3 with reference TRBV19 and TRBJ1-6 gives the whole variable domain DGGITQSPKYLFRKEGQNVTLSCEQNLNHDAMYWYRQDPGQGLRLIYYSQIVNDFQKGDIAEGYSVSREKKESFPLTVTSAQKNPTAFYLCASSFGTANSPLHFGNGTRLTVT.

The rearrangement joins TRBV5-1 to TRBJ1-2, with 9 bases lining up with TRBD1. The CDR3 length is 14 residues. Germline values: CDR1 SGHRS, CDR2 YFSETQ. The ends lost 4 bases at V and 4 bases at J; junction bases unmatched: 5. The CDR3 here is CASSPDRGLYGYTF. For the CDR3, the DNA is TGCGCCAGCAGCCCGGACAGGGGCCTCTATGGCTACACCTTC.

This clone was counted once. The rearrangement joins TRBV5-1 to TRBJ2-2; 8 bases are a match to TRBD1. Germline trimming cut 2 bases from V and 3 bases from J; bases unmatched to any gene: 15. The CDR3 totals 19 residues. Germline CDR1 and CDR2: SGHRS and YFSETQ. CDR3 sequence: CASSFEYRGMVSDTGELFF. The CDR3 region has the DNA TGCGCCAGCAGCTTTGAGTACAGGGGGATGGTTAGTGACACCGGGGAGCTGTTTTTT.

This clone was counted between two and nine times. V gene TRBV5-1 combines with J gene TRBJ2-3; D may be TRBD2 (6 bases). The CDR3 is 15 amino acids. The germline V and J ends were trimmed by 0 bases and 5 bases, with 13 bases remaining between them. Germline V gene sequence: CDR1 SGHRS, CDR2 YFSETQ. The CDR3 DNA reads TGCGCCAGCAGCTTGGGGCCGACTAGTGGAGATACGCAGTATTTT. This sequence encodes CASSLGPTSGDTQYF.

This chain's CDR3 is CASSTLEAFF. CDR3 bases: TGTGCCAGCAGTACCTTGGAGGCTTTCTTT. The J gene is TRBJ1-1, the V gene TRBV6-6; D not certain. Between the trimmed V and J ends, which lost 5 bases and 11 bases, there was a span of 9 bases. This CDR3 contains 10 residues. Germline values: CDR1 MNHNY, CDR2 SVGAGI (reference sequence).

This clone was recorded once. V gene TRBV30 combines with J gene TRBJ2-3; 8 bases align to TRBD2. This CDR3 contains 14 residues. Per the germline V gene, CDR1 is GTSNPN and CDR2 is SVGIG (reference sequence). Trimming took 3 bases from V and 4 from J; bases not matched to a gene: 6. The CDR3 nucleotides read TGTGCCTGGAGGGTAGCGGGGAACTCAGATACGCAGTATTTT. Its translation is CAWRVAGNSDTQYF.

There are a few counts of this clone. The chain joins TRBV6-5 to TRBJ2-7, with D perhaps assigned TRBD1 or TRBD2 (5 bases each). The CDR3 runs 10 residues. Germline lookup yields CDR1 MNHEY and CDR2 SVGAGI. V lost 10 bases, J lost 7 bases, and 11 bases lay in between. CDR3 sequence reads: CATGTVEQYF. CDR3 coding DNA: TGTGCCACCGGGACCGTGGAGCAGTACTTC.